The 4 T cell receptor beta chains listed next were all sequenced from one sample in a study of CD8 T cells in ankylosing spondylitis. Each CDR3 protein is one row after TCRdb ran MiXCR on the 5' RACE reads. The sample carries 300,000 to 400,000 distinct CDR3 sequences, 11% recorded once. Source material: blood, either unsorted or a sorted T cell fraction (not recorded which). The receptors derive from a female donor with ankylosing spondylitis or in good health (not recorded which).

This clonotype was recorded many times. This chain joins TRBV5-1 and TRBJ2-1, with 8 bases fitting TRBD1. This CDR3 is built from 13 residues. The V and J ends lost 3 bases and 16 bases, in that order; junction bases with no gene match: 12. From germline, CDR1 is SGHRS and CDR2 YFSETQ. CDR3 loop: CASSSSHRQGFFF. The CDR3 nucleotides read TGCGCCAGCAGCTCATCGCATAGACAGGGGTTCTTCTTC.

This clonotype showed up many times. CDR3 nucleotides: TGCGCCAGCAGCCAAGTAAATGAGCAGTTCTTC. This gives the protein CASSQVNEQFF. The V and J genes are TRBV5-1 and TRBJ2-1; unclear D gene. The V and J ends lost 4 bases and 7 bases respectively, with 6 bases between them. Germline V gives CDR1 SGHRS, CDR2 YFSETQ. This CDR3 contains 11 residues. Combining the CDR3 with reference TRBV5-1 and TRBJ2-1 gives the whole variable domain KAGVTQTPRYLIKTRGQQVTLSCSPISGHRSVSWYQQTPGQGLQFLFEYFSETQRNKGNFPGRFSGRQFSNSRSEMNVSTLELGDSALYLCASSQVNEQFFGPGTRLTVL.

This chain uses TRBV11-2 with TRBJ1-5; 7 bases fit TRBD1. This CDR3 has 18 amino acids. Losses at the gene ends were 5 bases for V and 1 base for J; bases not matched to a gene: 14. Germline assignment: CDR1 SGHAT and CDR2 FQNNGV. For the CDR3, the DNA is TGTGCCAGCAGCCTAGGAATGACAGGGAAGACGAGCAATCAGCCCCAGCATTTT. Protein product: CASSLGMTGKTSNQPQHF.

This clonotype was seen many times. The chain combines TRBV12-3 or TRBV12-4 with TRBJ2-1; D may match TRBD1 or TRBD2 (5 bases each). The CDR3 totals 13 residues. V was shortened by 7 bases and J by 15 bases, with 22 bases between the two germline ends. This chain's CDR3 is CASNSAGAPSGFF. The CDR3 DNA is TGTGCCAGCAATTCCGCCGGGGCCCCCTCTGGGTTCTTC.